The T cell receptor beta chain under discussion was sequenced for a study of blood T cell repertoires in COVID-19. The CDR3 is 12 residues long. With 9 bases removed from V and 3 bases from J, the gap between germline ends came to 8 bases. Germline V gene lookup returns CDR1 KGHDR and CDR2 SFDVKD. This table comes from immunoSEQ multiplex PCR, and its TCRdb copy is limited to in-frame clones, with some not included. Of hundreds of thousands of clones in the sample, 75% to 90% are singletons; the top ten hold roughly 8.6%. This clonotype was obtained from a human donor in a cohort sampled during active COVID-19. Sequenced sample: peripheral blood. The V and J genes are TRBV24-1 and TRBJ2-1; possibly TRBD1 for D (6 bases). CDR3 in amino acids: CATQGFYNEQFF. The CDR3 DNA sequence: TGTGCCACCCAGGGGTTCTACAATGAGCAGTTCTTC.